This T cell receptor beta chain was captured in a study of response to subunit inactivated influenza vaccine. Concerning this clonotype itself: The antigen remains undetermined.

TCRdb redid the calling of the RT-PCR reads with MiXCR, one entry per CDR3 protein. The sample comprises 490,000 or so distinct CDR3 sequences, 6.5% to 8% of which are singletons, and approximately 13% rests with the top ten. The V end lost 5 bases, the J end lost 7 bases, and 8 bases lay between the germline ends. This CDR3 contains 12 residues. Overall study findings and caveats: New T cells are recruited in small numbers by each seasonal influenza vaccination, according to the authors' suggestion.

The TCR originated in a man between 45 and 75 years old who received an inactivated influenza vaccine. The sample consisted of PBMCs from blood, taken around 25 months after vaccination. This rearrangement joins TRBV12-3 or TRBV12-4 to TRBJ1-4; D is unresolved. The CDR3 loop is CASSVNGEKLFF. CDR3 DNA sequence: TGTGCCAGCAGTGTGAATGGTGAAAAACTGTTTTTT.